This T cell receptor beta chain appears in the sequencing data of a study of neurological immune-mediated disorders. TCRdb reanalysed the 5' RACE reads using MiXCR and keeps one entry per CDR3 protein. There are about 57,000 distinct CDR3 sequences in the sample; more than 9.5% occur only once, and roughly 10% lies in the top ten. The germline CDR1 and CDR2 sequences are LGHDT and YNNKEL (reference sequence). The CDR3 covers 14 residues. V lost 4 bases, J lost 4 bases, and 4 bases stayed unmatched. This receptor was taken from a woman aged 60 to 75 with HTLV-1-associated myelopathy (HAM/TSP). The chain has TRBV3-1 and TRBJ1-2; 9 bases are a match to TRBD1. The specimen was PBMCs. This CDR3 is CASSRQGEGYGYTF. CDR3 coding DNA: TGTGCCAGCAGCCGACAGGGGGAGGGCTATGGCTACACCTTC.